The text below deals with one T cell receptor beta chain. As yet, its antigen is unknown. Relative to the germline gene, one junction end is altered; a read error may explain this. The sample comes from a study of T cells in Graves' hyperthyroidism and ophthalmopathy. Notes on the study in general: Expanded thyroid clonotypes (above 0.001) were mostly also found in blood.

Among ophthalmopathy patients, the Clinical Activity Score reached at least 3, the NOSPECS grade reached at least 4, and duration remained under 3 months. A roughly 10 ml volume of fresh peripheral blood provided the PBMCs. The source material, RNA transcripts, was used to amplify TCR beta CDR3 regions. TCR CDR3 underwent first-round RT-PCR with the HTBI primer set. A single record per CDR3 protein comes from TCRdb applying MiXCR to the multiplex PCR reads. The profile shows fewer than 450,000 distinct CDR3 sequences, 11% to 15% of them singletons. Sequenced: blood. This receptor was identified in a man aged 50 to 59 with Graves' ophthalmopathy.

The CDR3 loop reads CASSQSPGGRTGELFF. Written as DNA, the CDR3 is TGTGCTAGCAGCCAAAGCCCCGGGGGCCGGACCGGGGAGCTGTTTTTT. The chain joins TRBV7-7 to TRBJ2-2; D may be TRBD1 or TRBD2 (6 bases each). Germline V gives CDR1 SSHAT, CDR2 FNYEAQ (reference sequence). The CDR3 has 16 residues.